Below are 7 T cell receptor beta chains sequenced from a single sample in a study of shared clonotypes between healthy human individuals. Repertoires were generated with immunoSEQ multiplex PCR, while TCRdb's copy carries only in-frame clones and drops some. The sample records roughly 1.5 million clones, around 98% being singletons. Sequenced material: naive CD4+ T cells sorted from blood. Subset reported: CD45RA+ positively selected. These receptors came from a young man in good health.

This sequence joins TRBV7-9 and TRBJ2-3; tentatively, D is TRBD2 (5 bases). The CDR3 is made up of 14 amino acids. Trimming took 5 bases from V and 1 from J, leaving 10 bases between them. The germline CDR1 and CDR2 sequences are SEHNR and FQNEAQ (reference sequence). The CDR3 sequence is CASSKTGGTDTQYF. The CDR3 nucleotides are TGTGCCAGCAGCAAGACCGGGGGCACAGATACGCAGTATTTT.

CDR3 in DNA: TGTGCCAGCAGTGAAAAGCGGGAGACCCAGTACTTC. Protein product: CASSEKRETQYF. V is TRBV6-1 and J is TRBJ2-5; weak D call: TRBD2 (5 bases). Germline values: CDR1 MNHNS, CDR2 SASEGT. V gave up 2 bases and J gave up 5 bases, with 6 bases separating them. The CDR3 covers 12 residues.

This clone was detected only once. The J gene is TRBJ2-7, the V gene TRBV15, with 10 bases identical to TRBD2. Trimming at V came to 0 bases and at J to 3 bases, leaving 2 bases not matched to a gene. The CDR3 contains 15 residues. Per the germline V gene, CDR1 is LNHNV and CDR2 is YYDKDF (reference sequence). The CDR3 is CATSREASGGYEQYF. Here the CDR3 DNA reads TGTGCCACCAGCAGAGAGGCTAGCGGGGGCTACGAGCAGTACTTC.

The chain combines TRBV15 with TRBJ2-7; a weak D match, TRBD2 (5 bases). V was cut by 3 bases and J by 4 bases, with 19 bases left in between. The V gene's germline CDR1 is LNHNV and CDR2 YYDKDF (reference sequence). The CDR3 spans 16 residues. The CDR3 loop reads CATSRARELRLYEQYF. The CDR3 coding sequence is TGTGCCACCAGCAGGGCTCGGGAACTAAGGCTATACGAGCAGTACTTC.

V is TRBV19 and J is TRBJ2-1, with D perhaps matching TRBD2 (5 bases). In germline, CDR1 is LNHDA, CDR2 SQIVND (reference sequence). V dropped 4 bases and J dropped 0 bases, with 10 bases sitting between them. The CDR3 extends over 15 amino acids. CDR3 region: CASSTDWSSYNEQFF. CDR3 nucleotides: TGTGCCAGTAGTACGGACTGGAGCTCCTACAATGAGCAGTTCTTC. Drawing the rest from reference TRBV19 and TRBJ2-1, the complete variable domain is DGGITQSPKYLFRKEGQNVTLSCEQNLNHDAMYWYRQDPGQGLRLIYYSQIVNDFQKGDIAEGYSVSREKKESFPLTVTSAQKNPTAFYLCASSTDWSSYNEQFFGPGTRLTVL.

The chain carries TRBV28 and TRBJ1-1, with D unresolved. This CDR3 contains 14 residues. Germline V lookup: CDR1 MDHEN, CDR2 SYDVKM. Trimming cost V 4 bases and J 6 bases, with 15 bases left between them. This CDR3 is CASSWFLRAAEAFF. The CDR3, as DNA: TGTGCCAGCAGTTGGTTCCTCCGGGCCGCTGAAGCTTTCTTT.

The V call is TRBV19, the J call TRBJ2-5; a possible D gene is TRBD2 (5 bases). From germline, CDR1 is LNHDA and CDR2 SQIVND (reference sequence). V lost 10 bases and J lost 5, with 8 bases in between. CDR3 length equals 10 residues. CDR3 region: CATGEETQYF. The CDR3, as DNA: TGTGCCACCGGGGAGGAGACCCAGTACTTC.